This T cell receptor beta chain was captured in a study of cytomegalovirus exposure and HLA in healthy donors. Background on the study: Among the 398 genotyped donors, approximately 82% were placed in the Caucasian-associated ancestry cluster. Study observations and caveats: Later, TCR association rates were found to vary by HLA locus, highest for DRB1 and lowest for HLA-C. In a later analysis, TCR beta V- and J-gene trimming was associated with a missense DCLRE1C variant. A few CMV-associated chains proved CMV antigen-specific in vitro.

As to this clone: Its antigen is undetermined.

V lost 4 bases to trimming and J lost 1 base, with 10 bases between them. Germline-derived CDR1 and CDR2 are MDHEN and SYDVKM. The CDR3 length is 14 residues. Both 60 Vbeta primers and 13 Jbeta primers went into the PCR. Sequencing was performed with immunoSEQ multiplex PCR; in TCRdb, only in-frame clones are kept and a portion is missing. The sample records 100,000 or so clones, approximately 85% being singletons. Sequenced: PBMCs. This chain links TRBV28 with TRBJ1-1; the D is unclear. The clonotype originates from a man aged 30-40 years in good health and CMV-seronegative. The DNA of the CDR3 is TGTGCCAGCAGTTCACCCCGCAGGAACACTGAAGCTTTCTTT. It specifies CASSSPRRNTEAFF.